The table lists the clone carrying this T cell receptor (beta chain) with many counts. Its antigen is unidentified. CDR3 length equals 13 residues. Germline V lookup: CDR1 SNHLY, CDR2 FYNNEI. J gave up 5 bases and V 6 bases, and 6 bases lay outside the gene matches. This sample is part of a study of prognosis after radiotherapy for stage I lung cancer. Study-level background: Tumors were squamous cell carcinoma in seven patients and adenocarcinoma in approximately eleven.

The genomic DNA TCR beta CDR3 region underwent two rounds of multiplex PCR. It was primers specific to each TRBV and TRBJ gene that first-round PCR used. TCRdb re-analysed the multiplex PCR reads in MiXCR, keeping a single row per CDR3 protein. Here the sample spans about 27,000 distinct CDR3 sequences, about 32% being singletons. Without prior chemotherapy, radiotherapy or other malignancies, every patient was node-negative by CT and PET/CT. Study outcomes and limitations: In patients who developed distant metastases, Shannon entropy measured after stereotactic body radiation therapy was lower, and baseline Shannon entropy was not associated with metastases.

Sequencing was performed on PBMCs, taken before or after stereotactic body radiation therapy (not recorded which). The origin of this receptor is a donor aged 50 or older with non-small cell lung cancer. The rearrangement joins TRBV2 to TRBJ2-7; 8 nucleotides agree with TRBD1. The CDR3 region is CASSRDRRHEQYF. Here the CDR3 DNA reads TGTGCCAGCAGCCGGGACAGGCGACACGAGCAGTACTTC.